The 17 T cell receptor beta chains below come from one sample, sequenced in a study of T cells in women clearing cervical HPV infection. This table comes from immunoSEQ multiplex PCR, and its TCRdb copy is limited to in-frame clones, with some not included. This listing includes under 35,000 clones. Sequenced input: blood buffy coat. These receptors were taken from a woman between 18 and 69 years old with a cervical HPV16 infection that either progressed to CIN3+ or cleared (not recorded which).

This chain's CDR3 is CASSSSGLTTDTQYF. The covered CDR3 bases are TGTGCCAGCAGCTCCTCTGGACTAACCACAGATACG. The chain has TRBV7-3 and TRBJ2-3; perhaps TRBD2 as D (6 bases). The CDR3 end lies 3 residues beyond the end of the read and is filled in from the germline J gene. From germline, CDR1 is SGHTA and CDR2 FQGTGA. Trimming took 4 bases from V and 2 from J, leaving 13 bases between them. The CDR3 is 15 amino acids.

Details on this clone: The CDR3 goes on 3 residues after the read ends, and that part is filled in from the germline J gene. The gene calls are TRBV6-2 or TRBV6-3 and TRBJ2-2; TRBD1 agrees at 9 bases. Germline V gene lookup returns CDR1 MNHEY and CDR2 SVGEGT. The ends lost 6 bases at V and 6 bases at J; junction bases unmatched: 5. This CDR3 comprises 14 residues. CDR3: CASSPGQGSGELFF. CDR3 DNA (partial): TGTGCCAGCAGCCCCGGACAGGGGTCCGGGGAG.

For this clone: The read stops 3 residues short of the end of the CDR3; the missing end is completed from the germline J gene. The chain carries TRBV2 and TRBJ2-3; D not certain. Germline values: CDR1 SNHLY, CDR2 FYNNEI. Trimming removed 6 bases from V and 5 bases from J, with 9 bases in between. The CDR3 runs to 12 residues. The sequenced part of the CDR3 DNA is TGTGCCAGCAGACCAGGCAGAGATACG. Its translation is CASRPGRDT. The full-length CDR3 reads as CASRPGRDTQYF.

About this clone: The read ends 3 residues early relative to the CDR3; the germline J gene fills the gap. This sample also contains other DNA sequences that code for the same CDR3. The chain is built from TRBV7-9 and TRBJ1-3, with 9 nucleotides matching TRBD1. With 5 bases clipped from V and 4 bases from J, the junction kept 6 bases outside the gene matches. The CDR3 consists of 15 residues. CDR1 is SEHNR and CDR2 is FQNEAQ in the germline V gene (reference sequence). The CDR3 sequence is CASSDGQGWGNTIYF. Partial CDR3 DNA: TGTGCCAGCAGCGACGGACAGGGGTGGGGAAACACC.

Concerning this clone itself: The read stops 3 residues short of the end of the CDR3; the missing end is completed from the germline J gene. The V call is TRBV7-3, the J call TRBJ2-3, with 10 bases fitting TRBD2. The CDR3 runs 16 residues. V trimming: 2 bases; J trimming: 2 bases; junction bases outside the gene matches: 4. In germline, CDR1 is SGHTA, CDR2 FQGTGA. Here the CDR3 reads CASSLLAGALTDTQYF. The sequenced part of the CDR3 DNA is TGTGCCAGCAGCTTACTAGCGGGGGCCCTCACAGATACG.

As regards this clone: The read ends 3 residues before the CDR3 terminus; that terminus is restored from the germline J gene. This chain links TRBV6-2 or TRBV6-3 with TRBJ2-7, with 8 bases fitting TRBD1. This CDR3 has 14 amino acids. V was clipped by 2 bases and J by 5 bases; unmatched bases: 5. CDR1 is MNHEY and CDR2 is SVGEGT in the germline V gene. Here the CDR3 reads CASSYEDRAHEQYF. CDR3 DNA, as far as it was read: TGTGCCAGCAGTTACGAGGACAGGGCCCACGAG.

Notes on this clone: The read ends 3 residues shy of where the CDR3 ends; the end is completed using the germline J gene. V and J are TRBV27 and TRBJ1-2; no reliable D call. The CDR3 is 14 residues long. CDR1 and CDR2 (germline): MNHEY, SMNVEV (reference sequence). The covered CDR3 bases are TGTGCCAGCAGTTTAGATGGTCACCACGGGGGC. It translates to CASSLDGHHGG. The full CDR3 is CASSLDGHHGGYTF.

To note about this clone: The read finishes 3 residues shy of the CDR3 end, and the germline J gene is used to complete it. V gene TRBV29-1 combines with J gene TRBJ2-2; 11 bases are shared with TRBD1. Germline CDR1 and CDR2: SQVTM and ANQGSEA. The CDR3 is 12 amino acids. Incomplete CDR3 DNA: TGCAGCGTTAGGACAGGGGGCGAAAAG. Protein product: CSVRTGGEK. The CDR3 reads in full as CSVRTGGEKLFF.

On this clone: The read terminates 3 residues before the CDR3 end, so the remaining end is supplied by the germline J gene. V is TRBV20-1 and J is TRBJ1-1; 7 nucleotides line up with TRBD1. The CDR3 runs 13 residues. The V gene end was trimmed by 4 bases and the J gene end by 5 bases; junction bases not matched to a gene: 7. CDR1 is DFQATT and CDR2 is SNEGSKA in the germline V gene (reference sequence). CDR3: CSANRGRETEAFF. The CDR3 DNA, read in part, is TGCAGTGCTAATAGGGGGCGGGAGACTGAA.

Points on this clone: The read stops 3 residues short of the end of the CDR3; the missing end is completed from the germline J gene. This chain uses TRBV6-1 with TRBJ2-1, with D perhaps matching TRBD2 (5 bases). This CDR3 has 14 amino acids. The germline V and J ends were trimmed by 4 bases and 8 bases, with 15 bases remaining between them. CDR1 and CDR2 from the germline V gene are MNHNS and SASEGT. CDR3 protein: CASSGSGVSDEQFF. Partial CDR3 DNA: TGTGCCAGCAGTGGGAGCGGAGTGAGCGATGAG.

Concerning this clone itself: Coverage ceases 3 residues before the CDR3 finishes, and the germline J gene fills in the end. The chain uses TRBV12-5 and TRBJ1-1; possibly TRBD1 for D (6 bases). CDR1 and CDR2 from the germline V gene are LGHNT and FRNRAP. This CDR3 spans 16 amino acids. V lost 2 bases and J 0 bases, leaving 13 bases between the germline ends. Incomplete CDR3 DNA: TGTGCTAGTGGTTTGTTGGTTGGACAGATGAACACTGAA. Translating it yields CASGLLVGQMNTE. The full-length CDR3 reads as CASGLLVGQMNTEAFF.

CDR3 residues: CASSLLGTGYSPLFF. The CDR3 bases that were read are TGTGCCAGCAGCTTACTTGGGACAGGGTATTCACCG. J is TRBJ2-2 and V is TRBV7-2, with 9 bases identical to TRBD1. The read comes to an end 3 residues before the CDR3 does, leaving the germline J gene to fill in the end. The CDR3 sequence is 15 residues long. Per germline, CDR1 SGHTA and CDR2 FQGNSA.

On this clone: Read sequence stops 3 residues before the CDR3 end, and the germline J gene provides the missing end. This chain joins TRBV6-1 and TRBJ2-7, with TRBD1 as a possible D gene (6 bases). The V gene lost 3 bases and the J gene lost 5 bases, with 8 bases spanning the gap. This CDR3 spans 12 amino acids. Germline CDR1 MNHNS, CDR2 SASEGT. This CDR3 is CASSDRGNEQYF. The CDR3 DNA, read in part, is TGTGCCAGCAGTGACAGGGGAAACGAG.

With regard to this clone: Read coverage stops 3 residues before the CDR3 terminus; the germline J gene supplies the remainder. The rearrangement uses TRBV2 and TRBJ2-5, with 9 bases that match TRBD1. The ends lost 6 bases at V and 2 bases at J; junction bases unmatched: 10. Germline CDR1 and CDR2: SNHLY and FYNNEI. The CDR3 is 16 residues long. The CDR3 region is CASSQRTGVGQETQYF. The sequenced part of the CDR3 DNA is TGTGCCAGCAGCCAAAGGACAGGGGTAGGGCAAGAGACC.

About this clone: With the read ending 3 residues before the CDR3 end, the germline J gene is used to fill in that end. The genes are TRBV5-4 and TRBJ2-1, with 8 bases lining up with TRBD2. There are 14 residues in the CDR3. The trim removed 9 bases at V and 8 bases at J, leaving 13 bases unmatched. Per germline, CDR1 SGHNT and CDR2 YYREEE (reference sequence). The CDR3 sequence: CATQVAGLDDEQFF. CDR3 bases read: TGTGCCACTCAGGTAGCGGGGTTAGACGATGAG.

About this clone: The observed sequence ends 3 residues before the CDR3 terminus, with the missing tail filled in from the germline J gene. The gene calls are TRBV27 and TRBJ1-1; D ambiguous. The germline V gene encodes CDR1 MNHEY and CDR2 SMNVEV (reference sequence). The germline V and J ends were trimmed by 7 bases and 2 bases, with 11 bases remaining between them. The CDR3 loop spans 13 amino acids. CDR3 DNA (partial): TGTGCCAGCACCCCCAGGCCCAACACTGAA. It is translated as CASTPRPNTE. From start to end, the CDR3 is CASTPRPNTEAFF.

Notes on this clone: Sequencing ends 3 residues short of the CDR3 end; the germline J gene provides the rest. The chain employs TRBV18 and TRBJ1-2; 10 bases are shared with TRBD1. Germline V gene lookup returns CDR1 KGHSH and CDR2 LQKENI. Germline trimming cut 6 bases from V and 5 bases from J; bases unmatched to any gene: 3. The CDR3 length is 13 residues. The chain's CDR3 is CASSGQGDYGYTF. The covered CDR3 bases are TGTGCCAGCTCCGGACAGGGGGATTATGGC.